The 9 T cell receptor beta chains reported below all come from one sample, sequenced in a study of T cells in Graves' hyperthyroidism and ophthalmopathy. The investigators amplified TCR beta CDR3 regions from RNA transcripts. A set of HTBI primers served as the primers for a first-round RT-PCR of the TCR CDR3. TCRdb reprocessed the multiplex PCR reads via MiXCR and lists one record per CDR3 protein. The sample has a few hundred thousand distinct CDR3 sequences, less than 20% seen once. What was sequenced was blood. All receptors derive from a man aged 18 to 30 with Graves' ophthalmopathy.

In its sample, this clonotype was seen many times. This chain joins TRBV18 and TRBJ1-5; 8 bases agree with TRBD1. CDR1 and CDR2 (germline): KGHSH, LQKENI. The CDR3 has 19 residues. The V and J ends lost 3 bases and 7 bases, in that order; junction bases with no gene match: 20. For the CDR3, the DNA is TGTGCCAGCTCACCCCCGGGGCGGGACAGGCGTTCCTTAGGCCAGCCCCAGCATTTT. The encoded protein is CASSPPGRDRRSLGQPQHF.

This clonotype was seen a few times. In DNA, the CDR3 is TGTGCCACCAGCACAGTCTTCTATGGCTACACCTTC. It translates to CATSTVFYGYTF. This chain uses TRBV15 with TRBJ1-2, with D unclear. V was trimmed by 4 bases and J by 4 bases, leaving 7 bases between them. Per the germline V gene, CDR1 is LNHNV and CDR2 is YYDKDF (reference sequence). The CDR3 runs to 12 residues.

A few counts support this clonotype. This chain joins TRBV6-4 and TRBJ1-6, with D possibly being TRBD1 (5 bases). Germline V gives CDR1 MRHNA, CDR2 SNTAGT. The V end lost 2 bases, the J end lost 8 bases, and 13 bases lay between the germline ends. The CDR3 loop spans 15 amino acids. The CDR3 reads CASSDPTVSDSPLHF. CDR3 DNA: TGTGCCAGCAGTGACCCGACAGTATCTGATTCACCCCTCCACTTT.

The chain has TRBV20-1 and TRBJ1-5, with 10 bases that match TRBD1. V lost 5 bases and J lost 7; bases outside the gene matches: 11. Germline loops: CDR1 DFQATT, CDR2 SNEGSKA (reference sequence). The CDR3 has 15 residues. CDR3 sequence reads: CSAQSTGGTDQPQHF. The CDR3, as DNA: TGCAGTGCTCAGTCGACAGGGGGCACGGACCAGCCCCAGCATTTT.

Comment on this clonotype: A read error may be the cause here, since a much bigger clone is one base away. The CDR3 DNA reads as TGTGCCAGCAGCCGCTACGAGGGCCGCTACGAGCAGTACTTC. Translating gives CASSRYEGRYEQYF. The rearrangement links TRBV7-9 to TRBJ2-7; a possible D gene is TRBD2 (5 bases). The V gene lost 5 bases and the J gene lost 3 bases, with 14 bases spanning the gap. From germline, CDR1 is SEHNR and CDR2 FQNEAQ (reference sequence). The CDR3 is 14 amino acids. Combining the CDR3 with reference TRBV7-9 and TRBJ2-7 gives the whole variable domain DTGVSQNPRHKITKRGQNVTFRCDPISEHNRLYWYRQTLGQGPEFLTYFQNEAQLEKSRLLSDRFSAERPKGSFSTLEIQRTEQGDSAMYLCASSRYEGRYEQYFGPGTRLTVT.

This clonotype was recorded many times. This sequence joins TRBV5-1 and TRBJ1-2, with D unclear. With 6 bases removed from V and 6 bases from J, the gap between germline ends came to 18 bases. The CDR3 runs to 14 residues. CDR1 is SGHRS and CDR2 is YFSETQ in the germline V gene. This CDR3 is CASMDRARIDGYTF. DNA for the CDR3: TGCGCCAGCATGGACCGGGCCCGGATTGATGGCTACACCTTC. Supplemented by reference TRBV5-1 and TRBJ1-2, the full variable domain reads KAGVTQTPRYLIKTRGQQVTLSCSPISGHRSVSWYQQTPGQGLQFLFEYFSETQRNKGNFPGRFSGRQFSNSRSEMNVSTLELGDSALYLCASMDRARIDGYTFGSGTRLTVV.

This clonotype occurred a few times. V usage is TRBV20-1 and J usage is TRBJ1-1; a possible D gene is TRBD1 (6 bases). CDR1 is DFQATT and CDR2 is SNEGSKA in the germline V gene (reference sequence). This CDR3 is 14 amino acids long. V was cut by 2 bases and J by 0 bases, with 10 bases left in between. DNA of the CDR3: TGCAGTGCTAGAAGCGACAGGATGAACACTGAAGCTTTCTTT. It encodes CSARSDRMNTEAFF.

Notes on this clonotype: A read error may be the cause here, since a much bigger clone is one base away. The CDR3 does not end in the conserved phenylalanine or tryptophan, so this is likely a read error. The chain uses TRBV5-6 and TRBJ1-6; 8 bases are shared with TRBD1. Germline CDR1 SGHDT, CDR2 YYEEEE. This CDR3 is 16 amino acids long. The trim removed 1 base at V and 7 bases at J, leaving 7 bases unmatched. CDR3 DNA: TGTGCCAGCAGCTTGCAGGGGGCCCGCGGGAATTCACCCCTCCACCTT. As protein: CASSLQGARGNSPLHL.

In regard to this clonotype: A read error may be the cause here, since a much bigger clone is one base away. The CDR3 protein is CASSAQGSFGTDSYEQYF. The DNA for the CDR3 is TGTGCCAGCAGCGCCCAAGGCTCCTTCGGGACGGACTCCTACGAGCAGTACTTC. V is TRBV2 and J is TRBJ2-7; D might be TRBD1 or TRBD2, each matching 5 bases. The germline V gene has CDR1 SNHLY and CDR2 FYNNEI. The V end was cut by 6 bases, the J end by 0 bases, with 24 bases between. CDR3 length: 18 residues. The variable domain in full, completed from reference TRBV2 and TRBJ2-7, reads EPEVTQTPSHQVTQMGQEVILRCVPISNHLYFYWYRQILGQKVEFLVSFYNNEISEKSEIFDDQFSVERPDGSNFTLKIRSTKLEDSAMYFCASSAQGSFGTDSYEQYFGPGTRLTVT.